This entry lists 9 T cell receptor beta chains sequenced from one sample in a study of blood T cell repertoires in COVID-19. Repertoires were generated with immunoSEQ multiplex PCR, while TCRdb's copy carries only in-frame clones and drops some. The repertoire holds over 200,000 clones, with roughly 86% as singletons. Sequencing was carried out using peripheral blood. These receptors all stem from a middle-aged man who had recovered from COVID-19.

The chain joins TRBV7-2 to TRBJ1-1; D perhaps matches TRBD1 (5 bases). CDR3 size: 14 residues. Trimming took off 5 bases at V and 5 bases at J, with 15 bases between the two ends. Per the germline V gene, CDR1 is SGHTA and CDR2 is FQGNSA. CDR3 residues: CASSATRVSTEAFF. CDR3 DNA sequence: TGTGCCAGCAGCGCCACCAGGGTCTCGACTGAAGCTTTCTTT.

The chain employs TRBV6-5 and TRBJ1-6; 8 bases fit TRBD1. The CDR3 covers 16 residues. The J segment lost 9 bases and the V segment lost 2 bases, leaving 9 bases of the junction unmatched. CDR1 is MNHEY and CDR2 is SVGAGI in the germline V gene. CDR3 sequence reads: CASSYTTTGGFSPLHF. CDR3 DNA: TGTGCCAGCAGTTACACCACCACAGGGGGATTTTCACCCCTCCACTTT.

The V gene is TRBV7-2, the J gene TRBJ1-2; 7 nucleotides align to TRBD1. The CDR3 spans 15 residues. Germline CDR1 reads SGHTA; CDR2 reads FQGNSA. The V and J ends lost 5 bases and 4 bases, in that order; junction bases with no gene match: 10. CDR3 region: CASSKGAGPGYGYTF. CDR3 sequence (DNA): TGTGCCAGCAGCAAGGGGGCGGGACCGGGCTATGGCTACACCTTC.

The chain combines TRBV7-8 with TRBJ1-4, with D perhaps TRBD1 (5 bases). CDR3 size: 13 residues. Trimming stripped 3 bases from V and 6 bases from J, with 8 bases between. Germline V gives CDR1 SGHVS, CDR2 FQNEAQ. The CDR3 protein is CASSLGGYEKLFF. In nucleotides, the CDR3 is TGTGCCAGCAGCTTGGGGGGGTATGAAAAACTGTTTTTT.

This clone turned up a few times. The V and J genes are TRBV18 and TRBJ2-7, with D possibly matching TRBD1 (6 bases). V gave up 1 base and J gave up 6 bases, with 16 bases separating them. Germline V gene data show CDR1 as KGHSH and CDR2 as LQKENI. This CDR3 region has 15 residues. The CDR3 spells CASSPLGTPQGEQYF. The DNA of the CDR3 is TGTGCCAGCTCACCACTTGGGACACCCCAGGGCGAGCAGTACTTC.

The V gene is TRBV28, the J gene TRBJ1-5; D may be TRBD1 (5 bases). V was clipped by 7 bases and J by 1 base, with 17 bases between them. Germline lookup yields CDR1 MDHEN and CDR2 SYDVKM. CDR3 length: 16 residues. The CDR3 nucleotides read TGTGCCAGCACCCCGGTTTTGGGGGGGAGCAATCAGCCCCAGCATTTT. Amino acid sequence: CASTPVLGGSNQPQHF.

The rearrangement joins TRBV28 to TRBJ2-7; 9 bases are shared with TRBD2. Trimming took 3 bases from V and 0 from J; bases not matched to a gene: 3. Per the germline V gene, CDR1 is MDHEN and CDR2 is SYDVKM. CDR3 length: 15 residues. The CDR3 DNA follows: TGTGCCAGCAGTTTGGGACTAGCAGTCTCCTACGAGCAGTACTTC. This sequence encodes CASSLGLAVSYEQYF.

This clone appeared a single time. V gene TRBV11-2 combines with J gene TRBJ2-1; 8 bases fit TRBD2. From germline, CDR1 is SGHAT and CDR2 FQNNGV. The junction had 12 bases not matched to a gene; V was cut back by 5 bases and J by 6 bases. The CDR3 has 16 amino acids. CDR3 sequence: CASSEFPGLDPNEQFF. DNA of the CDR3: TGTGCCAGCAGCGAATTCCCGGGACTAGACCCCAATGAGCAGTTCTTC.

This clone was observed once. V and J are TRBV7-2 and TRBJ2-1; 14 bases match TRBD2. Germline V gene lookup returns CDR1 SGHTA and CDR2 FQGNSA. V dropped 5 bases and J dropped 10; count of bases not matched to a gene: 4. There are 14 residues in the CDR3. CDR3 bases: TGTGCCAGCAGCGTCGGACTAGCGGGGGGAGAGCAGTTCTTC. Translating it yields CASSVGLAGGEQFF.